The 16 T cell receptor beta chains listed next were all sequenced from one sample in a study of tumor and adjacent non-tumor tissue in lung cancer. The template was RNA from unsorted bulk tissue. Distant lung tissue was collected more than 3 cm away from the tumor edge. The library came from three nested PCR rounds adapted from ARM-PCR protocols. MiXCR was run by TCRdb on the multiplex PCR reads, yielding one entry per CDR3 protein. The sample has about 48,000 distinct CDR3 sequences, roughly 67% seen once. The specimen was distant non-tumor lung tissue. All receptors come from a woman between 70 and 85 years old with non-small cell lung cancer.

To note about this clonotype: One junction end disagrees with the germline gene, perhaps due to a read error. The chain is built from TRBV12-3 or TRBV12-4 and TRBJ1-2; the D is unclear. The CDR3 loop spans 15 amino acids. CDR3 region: CVSSLATDTLYGYTF. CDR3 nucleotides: TGTGTCAGCAGTTTAGCGACCGACACACTCTATGGCTACACCTTC.

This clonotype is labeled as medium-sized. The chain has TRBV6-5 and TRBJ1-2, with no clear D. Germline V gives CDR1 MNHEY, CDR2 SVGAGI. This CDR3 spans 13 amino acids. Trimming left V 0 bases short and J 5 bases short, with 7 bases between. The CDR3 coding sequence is TGTGCCAGCAGTTACTCTGCGGTTTATGGCTACACCTTC. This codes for CASSYSAVYGYTF.

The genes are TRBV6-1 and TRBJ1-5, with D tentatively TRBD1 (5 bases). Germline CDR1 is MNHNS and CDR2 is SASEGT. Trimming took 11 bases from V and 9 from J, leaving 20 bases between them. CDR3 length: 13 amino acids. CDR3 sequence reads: CAGIIAGDRPQHF. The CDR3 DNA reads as TGTGCCGGCATCATTGCGGGGGACCGGCCCCAGCATTTT.

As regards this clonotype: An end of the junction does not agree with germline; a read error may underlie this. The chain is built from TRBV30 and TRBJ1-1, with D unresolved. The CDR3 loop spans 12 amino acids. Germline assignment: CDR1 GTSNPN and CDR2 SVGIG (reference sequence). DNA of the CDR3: TGTGCCTGGACGGATGTGAACACCGAAGCTTTCTTT. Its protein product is CAWTDVNTEAFF.

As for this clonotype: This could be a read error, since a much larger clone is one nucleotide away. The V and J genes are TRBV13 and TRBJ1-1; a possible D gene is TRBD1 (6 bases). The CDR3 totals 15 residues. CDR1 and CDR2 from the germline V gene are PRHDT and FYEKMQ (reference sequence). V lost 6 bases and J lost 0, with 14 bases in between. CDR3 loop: CASSTDRIMNTEAFF. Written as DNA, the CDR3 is TGTGCCAGCAGTACGGACAGAATTATGAACACTGAAGCTTTCTTT.

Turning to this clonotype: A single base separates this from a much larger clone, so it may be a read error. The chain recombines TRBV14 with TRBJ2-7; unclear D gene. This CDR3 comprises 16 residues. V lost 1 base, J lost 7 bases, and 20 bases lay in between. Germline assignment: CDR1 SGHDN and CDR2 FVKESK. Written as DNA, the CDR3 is TGTGCCAGCAGCCAAGGGATAGTGGCAGCAGTACGGGAGCAGTACTTC. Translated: CASSQGIVAAVREQYF.

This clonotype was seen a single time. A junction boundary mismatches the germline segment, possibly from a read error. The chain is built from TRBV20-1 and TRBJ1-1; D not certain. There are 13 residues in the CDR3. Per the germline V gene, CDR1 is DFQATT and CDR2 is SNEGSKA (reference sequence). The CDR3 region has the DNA TGCAGTGCGCACAGTACAGAGAGCACTGAGGCTTTCTTT. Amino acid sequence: CSAHSTESTEAFF.

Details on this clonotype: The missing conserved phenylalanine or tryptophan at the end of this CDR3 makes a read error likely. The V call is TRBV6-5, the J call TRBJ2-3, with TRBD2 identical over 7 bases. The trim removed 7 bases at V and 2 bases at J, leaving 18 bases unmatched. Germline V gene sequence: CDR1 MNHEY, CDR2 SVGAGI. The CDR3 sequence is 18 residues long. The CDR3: CASMAALGTIRYTDTQYY. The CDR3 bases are TGTGCCAGCATGGCTGCCTTAGGGACTATCAGATACACAGATACGCAGTATTAT.

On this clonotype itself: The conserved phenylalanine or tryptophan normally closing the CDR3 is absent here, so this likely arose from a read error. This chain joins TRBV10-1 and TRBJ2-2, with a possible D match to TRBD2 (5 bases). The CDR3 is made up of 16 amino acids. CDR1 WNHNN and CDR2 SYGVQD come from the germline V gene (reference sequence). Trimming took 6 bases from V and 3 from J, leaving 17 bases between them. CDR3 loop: CASSLLAGEDTGELFI. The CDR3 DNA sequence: TGCGCCAGCAGCTTGCTAGCTGGAGAGGACACCGGGGAGCTGTTTATT.

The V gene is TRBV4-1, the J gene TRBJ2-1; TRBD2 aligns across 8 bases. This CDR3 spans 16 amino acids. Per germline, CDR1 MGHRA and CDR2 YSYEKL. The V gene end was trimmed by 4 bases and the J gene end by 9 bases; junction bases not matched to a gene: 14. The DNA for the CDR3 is TGCGCCAGCAGCCTAGTCAACGGGAGGGCCTGGGGTGAGCAGTTCTTC. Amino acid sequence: CASSLVNGRAWGEQFF.

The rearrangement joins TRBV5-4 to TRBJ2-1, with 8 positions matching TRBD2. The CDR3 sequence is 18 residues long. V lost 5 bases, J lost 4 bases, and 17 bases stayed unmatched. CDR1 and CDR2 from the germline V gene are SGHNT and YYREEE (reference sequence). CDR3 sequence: CASSQQKTAGAGYNEQFF. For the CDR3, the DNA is TGTGCCAGCAGTCAACAAAAGACAGCGGGAGCGGGTTACAATGAGCAGTTCTTC. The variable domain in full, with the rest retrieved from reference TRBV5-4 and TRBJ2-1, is ETGVTQSPTHLIKTRGQQVTLRCSSQSGHNTVSWYQQALGQGPQFIFQYYREEENGRGNFPPRFSGLQFPNYSSELNVNALELDDSALYLCASSQQKTAGAGYNEQFFGPGTRLTVL.

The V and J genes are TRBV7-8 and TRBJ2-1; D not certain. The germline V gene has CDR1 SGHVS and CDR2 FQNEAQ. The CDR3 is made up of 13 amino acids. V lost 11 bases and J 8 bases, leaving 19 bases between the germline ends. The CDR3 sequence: CAVSLIHGDEQFF. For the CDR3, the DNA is TGTGCCGTCAGCCTAATCCACGGCGATGAGCAGTTCTTC.

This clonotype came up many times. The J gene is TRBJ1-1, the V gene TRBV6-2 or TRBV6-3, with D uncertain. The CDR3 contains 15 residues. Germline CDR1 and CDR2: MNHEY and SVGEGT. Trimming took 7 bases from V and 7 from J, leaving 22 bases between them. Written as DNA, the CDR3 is TGTGCCAGCACCGAGAGCTACTCCAGCGACAATGAAGCTTTCTTT. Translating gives CASTESYSSDNEAFF.

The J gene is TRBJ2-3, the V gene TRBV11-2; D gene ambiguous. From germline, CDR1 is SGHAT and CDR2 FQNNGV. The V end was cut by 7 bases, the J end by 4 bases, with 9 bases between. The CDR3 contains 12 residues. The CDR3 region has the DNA TGTGCCAGCACCTCCTATGCAGATACGCAGTATTTT. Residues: CASTSYADTQYF.

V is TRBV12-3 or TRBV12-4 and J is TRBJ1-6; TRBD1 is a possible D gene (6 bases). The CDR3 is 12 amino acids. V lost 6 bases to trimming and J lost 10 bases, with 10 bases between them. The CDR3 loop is CASSVRGSPLHF. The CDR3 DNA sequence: TGTGCCAGCAGCGTCAGGGGCTCACCCCTCCACTTT.

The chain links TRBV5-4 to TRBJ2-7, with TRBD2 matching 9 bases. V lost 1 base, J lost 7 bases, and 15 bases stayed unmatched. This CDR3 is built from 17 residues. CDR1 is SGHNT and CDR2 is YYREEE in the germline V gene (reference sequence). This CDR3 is CASSLQVAGVEFREQYF. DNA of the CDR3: TGTGCCAGCAGCTTGCAGGTAGCGGGAGTGGAGTTCAGGGAGCAGTACTTC.